A selection of T cell receptor beta chains follows, all from one sample in a study of monozygotic twins with inflammatory bowel disease. Using the 5' RACE reads, TCRdb records one entry per CDR3 protein without DNA. Recorded for this sample: 440,000 or so distinct CDR3 sequences. Material for sequencing was blood. Receptor source: a human donor with ulcerative colitis or Crohn's disease, or a healthy co-twin of an affected twin (not recorded which). The CDR3 runs from the conserved cysteine through the conserved F or W.

TRBJ2-7	TRBV10-3	13	CAIRTTGPAEQYF
TRBJ2-5	TRBV7-9	14	CASSIQGTAETQYF
TRBJ2-1	TRBV11-2	14	CASSLRGAGGEQFF
TRBJ2-7	TRBV28	14	CASSSGQHRAEQYF
TRBJ1-2	TRBV4-1	16	CASSQDPGQGNYGYTF
TRBJ2-2	TRBV3-1	17	CASSQDLAGANTGELFF
TRBJ2-5	TRBV2	14	CASSERDSGGLRYF
TRBJ2-5	TRBV7-2	15	CASSPQSGVGETQYF
TRBJ1-2	TRBV5-1	15	CASSLDEGGRGGYTF
TRBJ1-6	TRBV20-1	15	CSVPVAGFGNSPLHF
TRBJ1-5	TRBV2	15	CASSVGPTGNQPQHF
TRBJ2-7	TRBV5-1	13	CASSRTSGIEQYF
TRBJ2-2	TRBV20-1	15	CSEPRVLTNTGELFF
TRBJ2-1	TRBV5-4	15	CASSLGGTGEFEQFF
TRBJ2-1	TRBV4-1	15	CASSHPPGLVYEQFF
TRBJ1-2	TRBV24-1	13	CATSDPDRAGYTF
TRBJ2-1	TRBV5-1	15	CASRTGLSSYNEQFF
TRBJ1-1	TRBV7-9	15	CASSLNGDWDTEAFF
TRBJ2-3	TRBV10-3	14	CAISEPGGADTQYF
TRBJ2-5	TRBV28	16	CASSLNPREYRETQYF
TRBJ2-2	TRBV20-1	15	CSARLAGVNTGELFF
TRBJ2-3	TRBV7-9	14	CASSRTGFTDTQYF
TRBJ1-2	TRBV20-1	13	CSASLQGHYGYTF
TRBJ1-2	TRBV20-1	15	CSARSSGGLNYGYTF
TRBJ1-5	TRBV20-1	17	CSARDGEGTGINQPQHF
TRBJ1-3	TRBV27	15	CASSLTYPSGNTIYF
TRBJ1-5	TRBV6-1	15	CASRLQENSNQPQHF
TRBJ2-2	TRBV5-8	15	CASSHRDRNTGELFF
TRBJ2-3	TRBV5-1	15	CASSSWTGRADTQYF
TRBJ1-6	TRBV27	15	CASSPTGFYNSPLHF
TRBJ2-2	TRBV20-1	18	CSARPRQGPLFNTGELFF
TRBJ2-2	TRBV5-1	15	CASSSDRGGAGELFF
TRBJ2-7	TRBV20-1	14	CSASKGDGPYEQYF
TRBJ2-1	TRBV5-1	16	CASSPVRLSRSNEQFF
TRBJ2-1	TRBV6-2/TRBV6-3	16	CASSPPGLVSYNEQFF
TRBJ2-1	TRBV5-1	13	CASSLEGHNEQFF
TRBJ2-7	TRBV5-5	15	CASSLGASATYEQYF
TRBJ2-5	TRBV5-1	15	CASSLGAAGKETQYF
TRBJ2-2	TRBV6-5	18	CASSYSRPGTPNTGELFF
TRBJ1-1	TRBV20-1	14	CSAFPGHMNTEAFF
TRBJ2-5	TRBV3-1	16	CASSQHPLAGQETQYF
TRBJ2-7	TRBV4-3	15	CASSQEGTGAREQYF
TRBJ2-3	TRBV7-6	15	CASSLGGGRTDTQYF